The clone carrying this T cell receptor (beta chain) has a single count. As yet, its antigen is unknown. This sample was included in a study of cytomegalovirus exposure and HLA in healthy donors. Regarding the study as a whole: Specific recognition of CMV antigens was confirmed in vitro for a few chains (all CMV-associated).

Trimming left V 4 bases short and J 7 bases short, with 11 bases between. This CDR3 is built from 12 residues. CDR1 is LNHDA, CDR2 SQIVND, per germline (reference sequence). Researchers ran the PCR with 60 Vbeta and 13 Jbeta primers. Libraries were prepared by immunoSEQ multiplex PCR; TCRdb keeps only in-frame clonotypes and omits some of them. The sample shows some 150,000 clones, roughly 80% of them seen only once. The clonotype originates from a young woman in good health and CMV-seronegative. This chain links TRBV19 with TRBJ2-7; D remains ambiguous. The sequenced material came from PBMCs. CDR3: CASSSSGREQYF. In DNA, the CDR3 is TGTGCCAGTAGTAGTTCCGGTCGGGAGCAGTACTTC.